This T cell receptor beta chain was sequenced during a study of lymphopenia after photon versus proton radiotherapy. Study-level results: Better survival with proton therapy was suggested as possible, not demonstrated. Post-nadir TCR diversity decline inversely tracked overall survival among those who died.

A note on this clone: Its target is unknown.

Germline-derived CDR1 and CDR2 are SEHNR and FQNEAQ (reference sequence). After removal of 5 bases from V and 0 bases from J, the junction contained 10 bases not matched to a gene. This CDR3 spans 17 amino acids. Method: immunoSEQ multiplex PCR; TCRdb's copy keeps in-frame clones and lacks some. The sample carries 50,000 to 60,000 clones, roughly 90% recorded once. This TCR was sampled from a woman between 40 and 55 years old with cholangiocarcinoma. Sequenced here: peripheral blood, sampled from a patient treated with photon-based radiotherapy. The genes are TRBV7-9 and TRBJ2-5, with 9 bases lining up with TRBD1. The CDR3 bases are TGTGCCAGCAGCCCTGCCCCCCGGACAGGGGACCAAGAGACCCAGTACTTC. The encoded protein is CASSPAPRTGDQETQYF.